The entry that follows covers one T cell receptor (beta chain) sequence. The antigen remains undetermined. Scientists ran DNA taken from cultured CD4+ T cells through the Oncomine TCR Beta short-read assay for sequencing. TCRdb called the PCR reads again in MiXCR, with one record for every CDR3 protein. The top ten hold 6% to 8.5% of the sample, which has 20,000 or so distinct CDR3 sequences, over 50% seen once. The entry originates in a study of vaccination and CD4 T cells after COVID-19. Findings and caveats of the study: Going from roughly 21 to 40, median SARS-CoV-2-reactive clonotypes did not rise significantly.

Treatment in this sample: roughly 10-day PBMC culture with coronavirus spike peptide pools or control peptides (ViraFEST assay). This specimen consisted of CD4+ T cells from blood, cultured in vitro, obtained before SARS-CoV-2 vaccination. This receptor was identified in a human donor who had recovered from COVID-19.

The CDR3 sequence: CATSRDWRDSYNEQFF. CDR3 sequence (DNA): TGTGCCACCAGCAGAGATTGGCGGGACTCCTACAATGAGCAGTTCTTC. The chain has TRBV15 and TRBJ2-1; D is possibly TRBD2 (6 bases). Per the germline V gene, CDR1 is LNHNV and CDR2 is YYDKDF (reference sequence). Trimming removed 0 bases at V and 0 bases at J, with 9 bases between. The CDR3 is made up of 16 amino acids.